This TCR beta chain is from a study of CD8 T cells in Susac syndrome. Germline V gene lookup returns CDR1 MNHEY and CDR2 SVGAGI. The CDR3 contains 12 residues. V dropped 8 bases and J dropped 3 bases, with 8 bases sitting between them. Reverse transcription of roughly 0.45 to 1 ug RNA used random hexamers. TCRdb re-called the immunoSEQ multiplex PCR reads with MiXCR, one entry per CDR3 protein. Altogether more than 150,000 distinct CDR3 sequences are present, approximately 95% being singletons, with the ten largest covering roughly 0.16%. Sequencing was done on a sample of CD4+ T cells from PBMCs. The chain employs TRBV6-5 and TRBJ2-1; no reliable D call. The sequence was obtained from a human donor with Susac syndrome. Written as DNA, the CDR3 is TGTGCCAGCGGAAACTTCTACAATGAGCAGTTCTTC. Protein: CASGNFYNEQFF.